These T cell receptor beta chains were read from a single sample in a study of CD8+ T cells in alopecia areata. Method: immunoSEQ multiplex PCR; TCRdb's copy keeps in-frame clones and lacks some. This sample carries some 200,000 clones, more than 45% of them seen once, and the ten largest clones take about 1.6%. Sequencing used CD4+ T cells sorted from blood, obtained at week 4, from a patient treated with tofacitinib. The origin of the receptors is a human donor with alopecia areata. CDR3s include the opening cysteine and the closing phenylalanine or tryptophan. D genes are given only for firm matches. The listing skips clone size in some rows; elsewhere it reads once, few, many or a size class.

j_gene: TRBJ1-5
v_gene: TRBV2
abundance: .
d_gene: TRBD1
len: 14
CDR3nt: TGTGCCAGCAGCCTGACAGGGGGAAGTCAGCCCCAGCATTTT
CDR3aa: CASSLTGGSQPQHF

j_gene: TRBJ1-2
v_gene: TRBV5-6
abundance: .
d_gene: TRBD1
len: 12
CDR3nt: TGTGCCAGCAGCGAAGACAGGGCTGGCTACACCTTC
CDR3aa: CASSEDRAGYTF

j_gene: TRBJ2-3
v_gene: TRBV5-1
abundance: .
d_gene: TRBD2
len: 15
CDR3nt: TGCGCCAGCAGCTTGAGGGGACTAGCGTCGGATACGCAGTATTTT
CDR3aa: CASSLRGLASDTQYF

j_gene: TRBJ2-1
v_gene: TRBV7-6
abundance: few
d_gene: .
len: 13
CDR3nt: TGTGCCAGCAGCTTAGGACAGTCCAATGAGCAGTTCTTC
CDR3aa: CASSLGQSNEQFF

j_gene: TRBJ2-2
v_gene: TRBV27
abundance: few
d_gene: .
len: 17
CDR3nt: TGTGCCAGCAGTTTATTGGCGCGGGGGCCGACTACCGGGGAGCTGTTTTTT
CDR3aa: CASSLLARGPTTGELFF

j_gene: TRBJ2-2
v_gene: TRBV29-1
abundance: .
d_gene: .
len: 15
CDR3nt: TGCAGCGTTGAAACGCAGGGGGAGGGGACCGGGGAGCTGTTTTTT
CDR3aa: CSVETQGEGTGELFF

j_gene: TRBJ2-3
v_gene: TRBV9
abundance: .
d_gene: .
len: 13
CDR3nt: TGTGCCAGCAGCGTAGAGAGGAAGGATACGCAGTATTTT
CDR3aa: CASSVERKDTQYF

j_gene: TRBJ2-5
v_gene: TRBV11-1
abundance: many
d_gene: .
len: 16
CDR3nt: TGTGCCAGCAGCTTAGGAGCCAAACCCTCCCAAGAGACCCAGTACTTC
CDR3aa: CASSLGAKPSQETQYF

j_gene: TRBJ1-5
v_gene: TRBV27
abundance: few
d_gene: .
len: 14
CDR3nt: TGTGCCAGCAGTTTATCAGGCAGACTTCAGCCCCAGCATTTT
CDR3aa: CASSLSGRLQPQHF

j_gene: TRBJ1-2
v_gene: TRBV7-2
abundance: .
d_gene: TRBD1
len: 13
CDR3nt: TGTGCCAGCAGACAGGGGTTTCTCTATGGCTACACCTTC
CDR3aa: CASRQGFLYGYTF

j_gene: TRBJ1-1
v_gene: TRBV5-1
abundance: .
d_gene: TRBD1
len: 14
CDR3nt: TGCGCCAGCAACTGGGGACAGGCCGGCACTGAAGCTTTCTTT
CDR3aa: CASNWGQAGTEAFF

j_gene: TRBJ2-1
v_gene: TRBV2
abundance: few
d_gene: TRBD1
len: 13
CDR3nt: TGTGCCAGCATCCGGGACAGCAACAATGAGCAGTTCTTC
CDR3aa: CASIRDSNNEQFF

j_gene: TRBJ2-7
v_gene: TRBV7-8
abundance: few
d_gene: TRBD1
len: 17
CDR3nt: TGTGCCAGCAGCACCAGACCCGGGACAGGGAGCTCCTACGAGCAGTACTTC
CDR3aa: CASSTRPGTGSSYEQYF

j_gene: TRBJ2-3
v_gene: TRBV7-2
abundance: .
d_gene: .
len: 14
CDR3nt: TGTGCCAGCAGCTTAGACGTTCGGGCGGATACGCAGTATTTT
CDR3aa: CASSLDVRADTQYF

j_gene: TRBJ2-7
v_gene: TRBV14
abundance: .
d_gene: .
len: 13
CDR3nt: TGTGCCAGCAGCCAAGAAGTTTCCTACGAGCAGTACTTC
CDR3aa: CASSQEVSYEQYF

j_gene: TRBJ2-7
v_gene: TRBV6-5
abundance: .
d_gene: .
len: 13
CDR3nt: TGTGCCAGCAGACCCGTTGGAGGATTCAAACAGTACTTC
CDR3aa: CASRPVGGFKQYF

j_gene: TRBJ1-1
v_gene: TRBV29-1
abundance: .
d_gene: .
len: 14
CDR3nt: TGCAGCTATACAGATTATCCTGTGAACACTGAAGCTTTCTTT
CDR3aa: CSYTDYPVNTEAFF

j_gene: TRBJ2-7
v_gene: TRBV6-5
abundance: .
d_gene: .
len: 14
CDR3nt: TGTGCCAGCAGTTACAGGGTGGAACGTCGGGAGCAGTACTTC
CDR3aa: CASSYRVERREQYF

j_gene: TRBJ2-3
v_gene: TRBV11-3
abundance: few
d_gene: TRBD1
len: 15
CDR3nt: TGTGCCAGCAGCTTGGGACAGCGGAGGCCAGATACGCAGTATTTT
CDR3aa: CASSLGQRRPDTQYF

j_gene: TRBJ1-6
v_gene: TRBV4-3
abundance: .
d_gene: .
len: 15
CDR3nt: TGCGCCAGCAGCCAGTCCCGGGACCCTAATTCACCCCTCCACTTT
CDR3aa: CASSQSRDPNSPLHF

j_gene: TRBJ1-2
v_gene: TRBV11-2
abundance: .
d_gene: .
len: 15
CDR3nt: TGTGCCAGCAGCTCAGGGACCGGGTATCACTATGGCTACACCTTC
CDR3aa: CASSSGTGYHYGYTF

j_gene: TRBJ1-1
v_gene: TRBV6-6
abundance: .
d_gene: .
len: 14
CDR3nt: TGTGCCAGCAGGACTTCGGGGGTACGAGCTGAAGCTTTCTTT
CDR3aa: CASRTSGVRAEAFF

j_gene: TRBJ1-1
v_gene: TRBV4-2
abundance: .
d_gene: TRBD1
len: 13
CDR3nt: TGTGCCAGCAGCCGGACAGGGAACGAAGAAGCTTTCTTT
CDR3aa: CASSRTGNEEAFF

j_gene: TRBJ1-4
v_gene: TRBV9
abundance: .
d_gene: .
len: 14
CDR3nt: TGTGCCAGCAGCGTAGAAGGGTTGAATGAAAAACTGTTTTTT
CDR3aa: CASSVEGLNEKLFF

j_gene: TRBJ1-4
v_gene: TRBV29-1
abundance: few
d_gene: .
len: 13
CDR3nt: TGCAGCGTGGAATTGGGGGCCGGAGAAAAACTGTTTTTT
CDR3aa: CSVELGAGEKLFF

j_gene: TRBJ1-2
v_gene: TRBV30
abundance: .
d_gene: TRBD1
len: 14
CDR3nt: TGTGCCTGGAGTGGAACAGGGGGCATGACTGGCTACACCTTC
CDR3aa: CAWSGTGGMTGYTF

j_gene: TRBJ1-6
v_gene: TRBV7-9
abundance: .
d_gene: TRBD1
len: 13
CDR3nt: TGTGCCAGCAGCGTACAGGGGGAATCACCCCTCCACTTT
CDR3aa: CASSVQGESPLHF

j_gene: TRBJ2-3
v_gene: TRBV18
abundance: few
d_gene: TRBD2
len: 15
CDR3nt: TGTGCCAGCTCGGATAGCGGGACCAGCACAGATACGCAGTATTTT
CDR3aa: CASSDSGTSTDTQYF

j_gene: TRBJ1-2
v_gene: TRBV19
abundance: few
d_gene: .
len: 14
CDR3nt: TGTGCCAGTAGTATCCGTGGAACTAACTATGGCTACACCTTC
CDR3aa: CASSIRGTNYGYTF

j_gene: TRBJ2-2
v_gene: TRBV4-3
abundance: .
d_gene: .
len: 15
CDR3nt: TGCGCCAGCAGCCAAGTCGTCTGGGATACCGGGGAGCTGTTTTTT
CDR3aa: CASSQVVWDTGELFF

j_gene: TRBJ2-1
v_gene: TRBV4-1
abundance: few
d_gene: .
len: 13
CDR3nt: TGCGCCAGCAGCCAGACCTCCGGGACAGAGCAGTTCTTC
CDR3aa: CASSQTSGTEQFF

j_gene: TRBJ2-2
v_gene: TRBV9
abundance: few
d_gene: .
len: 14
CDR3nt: TGTGCCAGCAGCCTCCACAGGGTCCCCGGGGAGCTGTTTTTT
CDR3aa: CASSLHRVPGELFF

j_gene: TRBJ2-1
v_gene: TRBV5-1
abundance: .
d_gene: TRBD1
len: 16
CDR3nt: TGCGCCAGCAGCTTGTTAGACTTCCGTACAGGGGATGAGCAGTTCTTC
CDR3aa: CASSLLDFRTGDEQFF

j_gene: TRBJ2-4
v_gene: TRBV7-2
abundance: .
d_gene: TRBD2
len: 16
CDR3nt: TGTGCCAGCAGCCCCGGACTAGCGGGGGGCCAAAACATTCAGTACTTC
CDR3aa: CASSPGLAGGQNIQYF

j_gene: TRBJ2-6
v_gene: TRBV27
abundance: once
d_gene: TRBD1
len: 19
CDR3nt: TGTGCCAGCAGTCCCAGGACAGGGGGCCGTTTGGGGGGGGCCAACGTCCTGACTTTC
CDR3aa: CASSPRTGGRLGGANVLTF

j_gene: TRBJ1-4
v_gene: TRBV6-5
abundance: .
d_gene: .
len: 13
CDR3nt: TGTGCCAGCAGCCGACAAGGATCGGAAAAACTGTTTTTT
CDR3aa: CASSRQGSEKLFF

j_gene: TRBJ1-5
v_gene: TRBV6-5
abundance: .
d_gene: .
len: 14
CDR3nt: TGTGCCAGCAGTTACTCGAACGGGGATCAGCCCCAGCATTTT
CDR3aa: CASSYSNGDQPQHF

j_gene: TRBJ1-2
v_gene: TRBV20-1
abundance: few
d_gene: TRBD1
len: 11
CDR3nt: TGCAGTGCTAGAGCCCAGGGGGGGGCACCCTTC
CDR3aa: CSARAQGGAPF

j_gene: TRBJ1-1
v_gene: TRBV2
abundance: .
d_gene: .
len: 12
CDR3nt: TGTGCCAGCAGTGTGGGCAGGGGTGAAGCTTTCTTT
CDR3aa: CASSVGRGEAFF

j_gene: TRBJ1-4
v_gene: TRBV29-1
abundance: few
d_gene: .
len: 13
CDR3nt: TGCAGCGTTGGACAGTCTCCTAATGAAAAACTGTTTTTT
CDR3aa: CSVGQSPNEKLFF

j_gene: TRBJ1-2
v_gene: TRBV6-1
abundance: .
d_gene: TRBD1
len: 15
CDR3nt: TGTGCCAGCAGTGGACAGGGGCGAAGAATCTATGGCTACACCTTC
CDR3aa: CASSGQGRRIYGYTF

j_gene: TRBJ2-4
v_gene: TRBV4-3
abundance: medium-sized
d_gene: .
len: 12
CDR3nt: TGCGCCAGCAGCCAAGATAGAAACATTCAGTACTTC
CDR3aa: CASSQDRNIQYF

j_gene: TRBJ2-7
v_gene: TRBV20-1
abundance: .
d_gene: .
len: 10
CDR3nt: TGCAGTGCCCGGGACACCGGGGGAAACTTC
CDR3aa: CSARDTGGNF

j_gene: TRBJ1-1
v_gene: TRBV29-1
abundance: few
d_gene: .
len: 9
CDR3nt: TGCAGCGTTGGGGGTGAAGCTTTCTTT
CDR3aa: CSVGGEAFF

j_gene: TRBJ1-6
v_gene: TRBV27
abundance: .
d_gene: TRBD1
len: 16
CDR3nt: TGTGCCAGCAGTACGGACAGGACTCGGGGGATTTCACCCCTCCACTTT
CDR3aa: CASSTDRTRGISPLHF

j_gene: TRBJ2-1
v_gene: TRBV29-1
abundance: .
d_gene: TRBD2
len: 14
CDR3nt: TGCAGCGTCCGGTGGGCGGGGGGGCCCAGTGAGCAGTTCTTC
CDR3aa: CSVRWAGGPSEQFF

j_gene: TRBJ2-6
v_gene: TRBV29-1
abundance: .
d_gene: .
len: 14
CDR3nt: TGCAGCGTTGGGGATTTCTCTGGGGCCAACGTCCTGACTTTC
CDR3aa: CSVGDFSGANVLTF

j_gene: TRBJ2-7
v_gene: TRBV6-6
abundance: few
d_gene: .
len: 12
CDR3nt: TGTGCCAGCACCCAGGGGATCTACGAGCAGTACTTC
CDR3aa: CASTQGIYEQYF

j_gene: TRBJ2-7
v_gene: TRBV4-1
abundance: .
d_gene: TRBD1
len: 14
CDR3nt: TGCGCCAGCAGCCGGGACAGCACTACCTACGAGCAGTACTTC
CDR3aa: CASSRDSTTYEQYF

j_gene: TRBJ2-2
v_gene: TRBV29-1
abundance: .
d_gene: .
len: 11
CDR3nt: TGCAGCGTCCCCCACACCGGGGAGCTGTTTTTT
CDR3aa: CSVPHTGELFF